This T cell receptor (beta chain) was retrieved from a study of T-cell reconstitution after alpha-beta-depleted transplantation in children. Preparation of the TCRbeta library involved a method that used unique molecular identifiers. TCRdb processed the PCR reads anew with MiXCR; each CDR3 protein has one entry. The table records some 530,000 distinct CDR3 sequences, approximately 12% of them present only once. The ends were cut back, 6 bases at V and 2 bases at J, with 14 bases in the middle. Germline V lookup: CDR1 DFQATT, CDR2 SNEGSKA (reference sequence). This CDR3 comprises 14 residues. The source was PBMCs from the stem cell graft donor, collected from the stem cell graft. The chain joins TRBV20-1 to TRBJ2-1; D unclear. This TCR derives from a human donor who donated a stem cell graft to a child with combined immunodeficiency. The CDR3 DNA reads TGCAGTGCGAACCTACATGGAACCTACAATGAGCAGTTCTTC. It specifies CSANLHGTYNEQFF.